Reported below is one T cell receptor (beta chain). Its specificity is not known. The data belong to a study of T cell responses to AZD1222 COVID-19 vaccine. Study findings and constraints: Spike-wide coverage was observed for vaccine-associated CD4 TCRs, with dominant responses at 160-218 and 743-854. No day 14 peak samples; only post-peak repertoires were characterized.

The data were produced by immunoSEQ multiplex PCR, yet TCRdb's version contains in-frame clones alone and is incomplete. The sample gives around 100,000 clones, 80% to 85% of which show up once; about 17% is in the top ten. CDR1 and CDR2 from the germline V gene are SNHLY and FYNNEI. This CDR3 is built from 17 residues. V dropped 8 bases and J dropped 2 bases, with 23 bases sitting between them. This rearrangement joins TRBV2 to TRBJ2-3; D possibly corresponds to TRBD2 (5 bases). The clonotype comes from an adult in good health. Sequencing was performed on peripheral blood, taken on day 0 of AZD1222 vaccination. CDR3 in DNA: TGTGCCAGCTATGTAGCGACTATTGCGGAGCTCACAGATACGCAGTATTTT. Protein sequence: CASYVATIAELTDTQYF.